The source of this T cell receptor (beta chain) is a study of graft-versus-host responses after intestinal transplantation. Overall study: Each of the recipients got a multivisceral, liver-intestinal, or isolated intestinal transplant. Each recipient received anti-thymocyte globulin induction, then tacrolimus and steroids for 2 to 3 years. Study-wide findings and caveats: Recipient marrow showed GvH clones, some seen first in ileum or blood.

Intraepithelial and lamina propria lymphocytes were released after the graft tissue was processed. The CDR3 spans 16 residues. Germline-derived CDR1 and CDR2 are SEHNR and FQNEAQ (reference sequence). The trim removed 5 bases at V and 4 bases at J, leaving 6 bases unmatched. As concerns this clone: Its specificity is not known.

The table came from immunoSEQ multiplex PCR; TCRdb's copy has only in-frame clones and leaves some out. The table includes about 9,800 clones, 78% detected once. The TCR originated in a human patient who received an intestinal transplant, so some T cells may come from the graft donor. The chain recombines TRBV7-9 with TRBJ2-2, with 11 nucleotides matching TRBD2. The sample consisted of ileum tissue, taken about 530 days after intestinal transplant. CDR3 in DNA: TGTGCCAGCAGCATCGGACTAGCGGGTCGCACCGGGGAGCTGTTTTTT. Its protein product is CASSIGLAGRTGELFF. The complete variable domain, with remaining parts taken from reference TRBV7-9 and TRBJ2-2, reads DTGVSQNPRHKITKRGQNVTFRCDPISEHNRLYWYRQTLGQGPEFLTYFQNEAQLEKSRLLSDRFSAERPKGSFSTLEIQRTEQGDSAMYLCASSIGLAGRTGELFFGEGSRLTVL.